This TCR beta chain was captured by sequencing in a study of identical twins. This clonotype was found many times. Its antigen is as yet unknown. From the 5' RACE reads, TCRdb called clonotypes with MiXCR, one entry per CDR3 protein. The sample includes about 690,000 distinct CDR3 sequences, over 20% seen only once; the top ten take 4% to 4.5%. Study results and caveats: Models predicted less out-of-frame TCR alpha sharing in monozygotic twins than was found. Beta out-of-frame sequences showed weaker excess twin sharing.

All donors were healthy, and all were Caucasian. This CDR3 region has 13 residues. The V end lost 8 bases, the J end lost 2 bases, and 10 bases lay between the germline ends. A further study also used this sample, focusing on T cells expressing NK-cell markers.

Sequencing input: PBMCs. The genes are TRBV12-3 or TRBV12-4 and TRBJ2-1, with D perhaps TRBD2 (5 bases). This receptor was obtained from a woman between 18 and 29 years old in good health. CDR3 bases: TGTGCCAGCCTTACTAGTACCTACAATGAGCAGTTCTTC. This translates into CASLTSTYNEQFF.